What follows describes a single T cell receptor beta chain. Extracted from the samples, RNA was reverse transcribed into cDNA to serve as the sequencing template. Assay used: immunoSEQ multiplex PCR; TCRdb lists only in-frame clones, some missing. The sample has over 85,000 clones, roughly 47% seen once; the top ten hold 0.7% to 0.95%. The data stem from a study of CD8+ T cells in alopecia areata. This sequence was found in a human donor with alopecia areata. The sample was CD4+ T cells sorted from blood.

CDR3 region: CAWSVRAPRGETQYF. CDR3 nucleotide sequence: TGTGCCTGGAGTGTACGAGCCCCGCGGGGAGAGACCCAGTACTTC. The chain has TRBV30 and TRBJ2-5, with D maybe TRBD2 (6 bases). The CDR3 has 15 residues. Germline CDR1 and CDR2: GTSNPN and SVGIG (reference sequence). V lost 0 bases and J lost 4, with 15 bases in between.